This passage covers 3 T cell receptor beta chains from one sample sequenced in a study of memory CD4+ T cells and cytomegalovirus serostatus. Clones were sequenced by immunoSEQ multiplex PCR, and TCRdb holds only the in-frame ones, with some missing. The sample has 60,000 to 75,000 clones, 80% seen once; the top ten hold around 0.53%. The sort gate was single viable CD3+CD4+CD8-CD45RO+ cells for memory CD4+ T cells. The sequencing input was memory CD4+ T cells from blood. The receptors stem from an adult in good health and CMV-seronegative. Some clones in this sample may be carry-over from other donors' samples.

This chain links TRBV29-1 with TRBJ1-4; D call uncertain. This CDR3 contains 12 residues. CDR1 SQVTM and CDR2 ANQGSEA come from the germline V gene. Between the trimmed V and J ends, which lost 4 bases and 5 bases, there was a span of 8 bases. The CDR3 loop is CSVGDANEKLFF. The CDR3 DNA sequence: TGCAGCGTTGGTGATGCCAATGAAAAACTGTTTTTT. The entire variable domain, with the rest obtained from reference TRBV29-1 and TRBJ1-4, is as follows: SAVISQKPSRDICQRGTSLTIQCQVDSQVTMMFWYRQQPGQSLTLIATANQGSEATYESGFVIDKFPISRPNLTFSTLTVSNMSPEDSSIYLCSVGDANEKLFFGSGTQLSVL.

This chain uses TRBV13 with TRBJ1-6, with 7 bases matching TRBD1. Germline CDR1 PRHDT, CDR2 FYEKMQ (reference sequence). The CDR3 extends over 15 amino acids. J gave up 9 bases and V 7 bases, and 12 bases lay outside the gene matches. CDR3 sequence: CASTNRGQFISPLHF. The CDR3 bases are TGTGCCAGCACCAACAGGGGACAGTTTATTTCACCCCTCCACTTT. Complete variable domain (other parts from reference TRBV13 and TRBJ1-6): AAGVIQSPRHLIKEKRETATLKCYPIPRHDTVYWYQQGPGQDPQFLISFYEKMQSDKGSIPDRFSAQQFSDYHSELNMSSLELGDSALYFCASTNRGQFISPLHFGNGTRLTVT.

Concerning this clone: This sample includes further DNA sequences coding for the same CDR3. The chain recombines TRBV2 with TRBJ1-2, with 8 bases fitting TRBD1. CDR3 length: 15 amino acids. With V trimmed by 6 bases and J by 5 bases, 11 bases remained unmatched. Germline V CDR1 and CDR2: SNHLY, FYNNEI. The CDR3 spells CASSPDRGGGYGYTF. The CDR3 DNA reads as TGTGCCAGCAGCCCCGACAGGGGCGGAGGGTATGGCTACACCTTC.